Each of the 10 T cell receptor beta chains below was sequenced from the same sample in a study of blood T cell repertoires in COVID-19. Libraries were prepared by immunoSEQ multiplex PCR; TCRdb keeps only in-frame clonotypes and omits some of them. The table includes under 300,000 clones, 88% detected once. Specimen: peripheral blood. The receptors shown here come from a woman aged 40-49 years who had recovered from COVID-19.

V is TRBV18 and J is TRBJ2-3; possible D gene TRBD1, 5 bases. CDR1 KGHSH and CDR2 LQKENI come from the germline V gene. CDR3 size: 14 residues. V lost 1 base and J 4 bases, leaving 9 bases between the germline ends. CDR3 sequence reads: CASSPQGAADTQYF. As DNA, the CDR3 is TGTGCCAGCTCACCACAAGGGGCCGCAGATACGCAGTATTTT.

This chain connects TRBV15 to TRBJ1-2, with D uncertain. Trimming stripped 0 bases from V and 4 bases from J, with 9 bases between. Germline V lookup: CDR1 LNHNV, CDR2 YYDKDF (reference sequence). This CDR3 comprises 14 residues. This chain's CDR3 is CATSRDLGSYGYTF. In DNA, the CDR3 is TGTGCCACCAGCAGAGATTTGGGCAGCTATGGCTACACCTTC.

The chain carries TRBV6-6 and TRBJ1-3; 10 nucleotides agree with TRBD1. Per germline, CDR1 MNHNY and CDR2 SVGAGI (reference sequence). V dropped 5 bases and J dropped 4; count of bases not matched to a gene: 8. The CDR3 is 16 residues long. CDR3 sequence (DNA): TGTGCCAGCAGTGCCGGGACAGGGGTAGAGGGAAACACCATATATTTT. As protein: CASSAGTGVEGNTIYF.

The V and J genes are TRBV29-1 and TRBJ2-5, with 7 positions matching TRBD1. The CDR3 extends over 12 amino acids. Unmatched junction bases numbered 4, after V lost 5 bases and J lost 4 bases. Germline V lookup: CDR1 SQVTM, CDR2 ANQGSEA. CDR3 nucleotide sequence: TGCAGCGTTACGACAGGGCTAGAGACCCAGTACTTC. Residues: CSVTTGLETQYF.

The chain is built from TRBV3-1 (or the pseudogene TRBV3-2) and TRBJ1-5, with a tentative D call TRBD1 (5 bases). In germline, CDR1 is LGHDT, CDR2 YNNKEL (reference sequence). Trimming removed 3 bases from V and 7 bases from J, with 13 bases in between. The CDR3 is made up of 14 amino acids. The CDR3 protein is CASSQAGNRQPQHF. The CDR3 bases are TGTGCCAGCAGCCAGGCAGGGAATCGGCAGCCCCAGCATTTT.

The chain employs TRBV7-2 and TRBJ2-3, with D perhaps TRBD1 (5 bases). The CDR3 runs to 17 residues. Germline assignment: CDR1 SGHTA and CDR2 FQGNSA. Trimming stripped 2 bases from V and 4 bases from J, with 19 bases between. In nucleotides, the CDR3 is TGTGCCAGCAGCTTACCAACGAGCCCCCTCAGGGCAGATACGCAGTATTTT. It is translated as CASSLPTSPLRADTQYF.

The chain is built from TRBV28 and TRBJ1-2, with TRBD1 as a possible D gene (6 bases). V lost 10 bases and J lost 2, with 14 bases in between. CDR1 is MDHEN, CDR2 SYDVKM, per germline. The CDR3 runs 13 residues. The CDR3 coding sequence is TGTGCCATACTCGGACAGCCAAACTATGGCTACACCTTC. Translation: CAILGQPNYGYTF.

The chain has TRBV27 and TRBJ2-4, with TRBD2 matching over 11 bases. Germline V gives CDR1 MNHEY, CDR2 SMNVEV (reference sequence). The trim removed 3 bases at V and 1 base at J, leaving 5 bases unmatched. This CDR3 comprises 17 residues. Here the CDR3 reads CASSFGLAGSAKNIQYF. The CDR3 nucleotides are TGTGCCAGCAGTTTTGGACTAGCGGGCTCGGCCAAAAACATTCAGTACTTC.

V usage is TRBV7-9 and J usage is TRBJ2-3; D is ambiguous. V was cut by 6 bases and J by 3 bases, with 10 bases left in between. The germline V gene has CDR1 SEHNR and CDR2 FQNEAQ (reference sequence). This CDR3 has 13 residues. The CDR3 DNA is TGTGCCAGCAGTCCCCCAGTAACAGATACGCAGTATTTT. Translating it yields CASSPPVTDTQYF.

V is TRBV4-2 and J is TRBJ2-3, with no clear D. This CDR3 contains 16 residues. Deletions cut 1 base from V and 0 bases from J, with 11 bases between. CDR1 and CDR2 (germline): LGHNA, YNFKEQ. The chain's CDR3 is CASSQGSRSSTDTQYF. CDR3 bases: TGTGCCAGCAGCCAAGGGTCGAGATCTAGCACAGATACGCAGTATTTT.